This T cell receptor (beta chain) was observed in a study of cytomegalovirus exposure and HLA in healthy donors. Study observations and caveats: The analysis excluded some indistinguishable V segments, including TRBV6-2 and TRBV6-3. The investigators catalogued some 150 TCR beta chains as cytomegalovirus-associated.

This clone was seen a few times. What it binds is not known. The germline V gene encodes CDR1 KGHSY and CDR2 FQNENV. The V gene end was trimmed by 4 bases and the J gene end by 1 base; junction bases not matched to a gene: 17. The CDR3 runs 21 residues. Researchers ran the PCR with 60 Vbeta and 13 Jbeta primers. The protocol was immunoSEQ multiplex PCR, while the TCRdb copy is restricted to in-frame clones and leaves out a portion. The sample includes around 130,000 clones, 65% to 90% of them seen just once. J is TRBJ1-5 and V is TRBV16, with 12 bases lining up with TRBD1. Sequencing was carried out using PBMCs. The receptor was isolated from a girl under 10 years old in good health and CMV-seronegative. The CDR3 sequence: CASSPSPGGTGGHLSNQPQHF. CDR3 bases: TGTGCCAGCAGCCCCTCTCCCGGGGGGACAGGGGGCCACTTGAGCAATCAGCCCCAGCATTTT.